The sequence of this T cell receptor (beta chain) was determined in a study of OX40 agonist ivuxolimab in advanced cancers. Trimming removed 6 bases from V and 6 bases from J; junction bases left unmatched: 7. Germline CDR1 KGHSH, CDR2 LQKENI. CDR3 length equals 14 residues. Concerning this clone: Its target is not known.

Baseline, cycle 4 day 1, and cycle 7 day 1 were the blood sampling points. Assay: immunoSEQ multiplex PCR; the TCRdb copy retains only in-frame clones and omits some. This table holds 62,000 or so clones, about four fifths found once. Findings and limits, study-wide: Among T cells, CD8+ cells averaged more expanded clones than CD4+ cells.

The origin of this receptor is an adult with an advanced solid tumor such as melanoma, head and neck, liver or kidney cancer. This chain connects TRBV18 to TRBJ2-1; 8 positions agree with TRBD1. Sequences were derived from CD4+ or CD8+ T cells sorted from blood, sampled in a trial of the OX40 agonist ivuxolimab. The CDR3 loop reads CASSSQGEGNEQFF. In nucleotides, the CDR3 is TGTGCCAGCTCTTCACAGGGGGAAGGCAATGAGCAGTTCTTC.